This T cell receptor beta chain was recorded in a study of cytomegalovirus exposure and HLA in healthy donors. Findings and limits, study-wide: A few CMV-associated chains proved CMV antigen-specific in vitro.

This clone occurred a few times. Antigen specificity is unknown. J lost 6 bases, V lost 0 bases, and 7 bases had no gene match. CDR3 size: 16 residues. Germline CDR1 reads KGHSH; CDR2 reads LQKENI. Clones were sequenced by immunoSEQ multiplex PCR, and TCRdb holds only the in-frame ones, with some missing. In the table there are around 130,000 clones, nearly 90% of which are singletons. The sequenced sample consisted of PBMCs. This clonotype originated in a man younger than 40 in good health and CMV-seronegative. The chain couples TRBV18 to TRBJ1-5, with TRBD1 identical over 8 bases. In DNA, the CDR3 is TGTGCCAGCTCACCACCGAACAGGGGGGATGGTCAGCCCCAGCATTTT. This gives the protein CASSPPNRGDGQPQHF.